The present T cell receptor (beta chain) was sequenced within a study of T cells in Graves' hyperthyroidism and ophthalmopathy. This CDR3 has 12 residues. V lost 0 bases and J lost 15; bases outside the gene matches: 6. The germline CDR1 and CDR2 sequences are SQVTM and ANQGSEA. Using RNA transcripts as the source, TCR beta CDR3 regions were amplified. The HTBI primer set was used in a first-round RT-PCR of the TCR CDR3. TCRdb redid the calling of the multiplex PCR reads with MiXCR, one entry per CDR3 protein. The top ten hold 25% to 30% of the sample, which has about 180,000 distinct CDR3 sequences, 17% seen once.

This TCR was sampled from a woman between 50 and 59 years old with Graves' hyperthyroidism. The sequenced sample consisted of blood. This chain joins TRBV29-1 and TRBJ2-1, with 9 nucleotides matching TRBD1. CDR3 loop: CSVEDHRGLVFF. Written as DNA, the CDR3 is TGCAGCGTTGAAGATCACAGGGGGCTTGTGTTCTTC.